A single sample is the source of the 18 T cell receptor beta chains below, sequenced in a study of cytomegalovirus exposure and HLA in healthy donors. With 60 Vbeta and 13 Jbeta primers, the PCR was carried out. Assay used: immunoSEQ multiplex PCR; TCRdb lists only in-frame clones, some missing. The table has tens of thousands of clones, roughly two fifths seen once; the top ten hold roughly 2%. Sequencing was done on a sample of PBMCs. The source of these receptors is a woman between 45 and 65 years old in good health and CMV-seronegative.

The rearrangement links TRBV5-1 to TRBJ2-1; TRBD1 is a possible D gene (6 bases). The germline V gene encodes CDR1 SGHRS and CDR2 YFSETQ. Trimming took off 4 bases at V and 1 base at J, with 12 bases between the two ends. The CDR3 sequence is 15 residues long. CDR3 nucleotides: TGCGCCAGCAGCAAGGACAGCACATCCTACAATGAGCAGTTCTTC. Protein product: CASSKDSTSYNEQFF.

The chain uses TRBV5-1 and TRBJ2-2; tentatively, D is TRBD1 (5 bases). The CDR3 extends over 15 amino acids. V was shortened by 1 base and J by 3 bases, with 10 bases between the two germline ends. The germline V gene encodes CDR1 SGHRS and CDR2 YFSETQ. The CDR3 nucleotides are TGCGCCAGCAGCTTGTGGGCCAGGGACACCGGGGAGCTGTTTTTT. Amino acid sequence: CASSLWARDTGELFF.

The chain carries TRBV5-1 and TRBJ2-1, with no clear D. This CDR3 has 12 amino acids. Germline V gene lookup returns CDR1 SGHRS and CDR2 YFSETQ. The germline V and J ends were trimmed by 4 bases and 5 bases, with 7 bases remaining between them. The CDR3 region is CASSANDNEQFF. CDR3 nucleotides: TGCGCCAGCAGCGCGAATGACAATGAGCAGTTCTTC.

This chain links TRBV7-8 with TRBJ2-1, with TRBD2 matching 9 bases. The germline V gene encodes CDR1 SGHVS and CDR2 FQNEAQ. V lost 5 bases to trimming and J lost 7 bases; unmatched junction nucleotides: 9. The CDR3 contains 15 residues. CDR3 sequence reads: CASSPRRLAVNEQFF. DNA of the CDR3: TGTGCCAGCAGCCCTCGGAGACTAGCGGTTAATGAGCAGTTCTTC.

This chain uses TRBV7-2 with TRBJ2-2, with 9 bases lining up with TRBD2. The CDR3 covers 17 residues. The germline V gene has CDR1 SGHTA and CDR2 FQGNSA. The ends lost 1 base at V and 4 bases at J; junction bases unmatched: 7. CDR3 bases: TGTGCCAGCAGCTTAGGCCCCCCTAGCGGGGCCACCGGGGAGCTGTTTTTT. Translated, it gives CASSLGPPSGATGELFF.

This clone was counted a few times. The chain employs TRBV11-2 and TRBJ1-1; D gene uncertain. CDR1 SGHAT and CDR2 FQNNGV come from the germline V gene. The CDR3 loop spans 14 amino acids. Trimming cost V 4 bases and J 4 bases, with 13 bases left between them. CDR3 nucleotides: TGTGCCAGCAGCTACCAGGTGATGGGCACTGAAGCTTTCTTT. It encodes CASSYQVMGTEAFF.

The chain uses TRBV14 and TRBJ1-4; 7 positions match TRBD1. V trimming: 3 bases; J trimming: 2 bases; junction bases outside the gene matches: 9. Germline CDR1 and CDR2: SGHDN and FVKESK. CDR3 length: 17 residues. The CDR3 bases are TGTGCCAGCAGCCAGAGGGTCCCGACAGGGACTAATGAAAAACTGTTTTTT. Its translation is CASSQRVPTGTNEKLFF. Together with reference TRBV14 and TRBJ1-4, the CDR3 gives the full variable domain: EAGVTQFPSHSVIEKGQTVTLRCDPISGHDNLYWYRRVMGKEIKFLLHFVKESKQDESGMPNNRFLAERTGGTYSTLKVQPAELEDSGVYFCASSQRVPTGTNEKLFFGSGTQLSVL.

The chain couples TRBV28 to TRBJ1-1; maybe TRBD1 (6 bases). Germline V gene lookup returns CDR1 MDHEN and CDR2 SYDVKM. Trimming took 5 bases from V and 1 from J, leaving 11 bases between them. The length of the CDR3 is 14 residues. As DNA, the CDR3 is TGTGCCAGCAGTCCCGGGACACAGAACACTGAAGCTTTCTTT. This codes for CASSPGTQNTEAFF.

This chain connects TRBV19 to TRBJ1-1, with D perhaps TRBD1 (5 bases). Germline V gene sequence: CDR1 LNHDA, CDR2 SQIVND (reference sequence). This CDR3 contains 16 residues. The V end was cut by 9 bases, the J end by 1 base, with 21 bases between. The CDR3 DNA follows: TGTGCCAGCCGACAGATCCAGCACCCTTCGAACACTGAAGCTTTCTTT. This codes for CASRQIQHPSNTEAFF. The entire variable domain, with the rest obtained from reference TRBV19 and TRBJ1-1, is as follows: DGGITQSPKYLFRKEGQNVTLSCEQNLNHDAMYWYRQDPGQGLRLIYYSQIVNDFQKGDIAEGYSVSREKKESFPLTVTSAQKNPTAFYLCASRQIQHPSNTEAFFGQGTRLTVV.

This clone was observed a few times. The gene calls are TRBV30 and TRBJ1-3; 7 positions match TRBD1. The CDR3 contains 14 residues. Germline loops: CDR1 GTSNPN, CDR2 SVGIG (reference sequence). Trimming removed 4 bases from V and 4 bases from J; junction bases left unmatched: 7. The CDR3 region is CAWTSGGGGNTIYF. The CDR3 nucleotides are TGTGCCTGGACGTCAGGGGGTGGAGGAAACACCATATATTTT.

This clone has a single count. CDR3 bases: TGTGCCAGCAGTTACTCCAGGGTTTCGGAGACCCAGTACTTC. Protein: CASSYSRVSETQYF. This chain connects TRBV6-5 to TRBJ2-5, with a possible D match to TRBD1 (5 bases). The CDR3 extends over 14 amino acids. From germline, CDR1 is MNHEY and CDR2 SVGAGI. V lost 0 bases and J lost 5, with 10 bases in between.

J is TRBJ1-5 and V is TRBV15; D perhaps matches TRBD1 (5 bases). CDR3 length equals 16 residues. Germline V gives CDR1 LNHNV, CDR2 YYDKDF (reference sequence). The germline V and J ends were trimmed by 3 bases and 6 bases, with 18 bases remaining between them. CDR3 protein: CATSSPQAGRRQPQHF. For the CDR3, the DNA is TGTGCCACCAGCAGCCCCCAGGCAGGGAGGCGTCAGCCCCAGCATTTT.

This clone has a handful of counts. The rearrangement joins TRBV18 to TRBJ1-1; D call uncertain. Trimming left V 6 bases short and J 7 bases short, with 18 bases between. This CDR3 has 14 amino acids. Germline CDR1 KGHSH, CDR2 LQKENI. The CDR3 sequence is CASSQAGRAGEAFF. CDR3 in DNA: TGTGCCAGCTCCCAGGCCGGGAGAGCCGGTGAAGCTTTCTTT.

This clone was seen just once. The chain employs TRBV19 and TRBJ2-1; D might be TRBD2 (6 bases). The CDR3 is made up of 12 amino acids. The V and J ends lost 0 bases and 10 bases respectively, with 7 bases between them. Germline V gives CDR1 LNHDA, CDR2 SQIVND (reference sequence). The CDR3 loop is CASSIERGEQFF. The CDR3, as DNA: TGTGCCAGTAGTATAGAGCGGGGAGAGCAGTTCTTC. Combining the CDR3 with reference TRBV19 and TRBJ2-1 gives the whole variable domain DGGITQSPKYLFRKEGQNVTLSCEQNLNHDAMYWYRQDPGQGLRLIYYSQIVNDFQKGDIAEGYSVSREKKESFPLTVTSAQKNPTAFYLCASSIERGEQFFGPGTRLTVL.

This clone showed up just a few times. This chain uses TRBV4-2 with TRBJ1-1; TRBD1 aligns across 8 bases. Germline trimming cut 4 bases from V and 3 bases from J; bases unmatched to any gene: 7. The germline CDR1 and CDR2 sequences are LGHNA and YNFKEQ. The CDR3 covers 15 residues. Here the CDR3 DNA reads TGTGCCAGCAGCCTTGGACAGGGAAGCCACACTGAAGCTTTCTTT. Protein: CASSLGQGSHTEAFF.

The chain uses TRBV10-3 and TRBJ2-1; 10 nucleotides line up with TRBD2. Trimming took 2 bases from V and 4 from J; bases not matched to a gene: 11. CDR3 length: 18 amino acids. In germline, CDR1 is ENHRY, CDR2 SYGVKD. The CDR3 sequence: CAISEPLVPSGSYNEQFF. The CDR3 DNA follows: TGTGCCATCAGTGAGCCCCTGGTACCTAGCGGGAGTTACAATGAGCAGTTCTTC.

The CDR3 here is CASSVTGTGGPDTQYF. The CDR3 DNA reads as TGTGCCAGCAGTGTAACCGGGACAGGGGGTCCAGATACGCAGTATTTT. The chain employs TRBV6-1 and TRBJ2-3; 11 bases agree with TRBD1. The V and J ends lost 4 bases and 4 bases, in that order; junction bases with no gene match: 7. This CDR3 spans 16 amino acids. Germline V lookup: CDR1 MNHNS, CDR2 SASEGT.

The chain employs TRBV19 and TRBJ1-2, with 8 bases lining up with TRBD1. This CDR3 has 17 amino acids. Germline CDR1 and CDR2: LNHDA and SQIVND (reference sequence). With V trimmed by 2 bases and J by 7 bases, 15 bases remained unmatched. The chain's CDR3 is CASSILFVDRGVGGYTF. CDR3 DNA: TGTGCCAGTAGTATACTTTTTGTTGACAGGGGAGTCGGTGGCTACACCTTC.